The present TCR beta chain was sequenced within a study of blood T cell repertoires in COVID-19. Looking at the study overall: Sites across the United States, Italy and Spain contributed samples from acute and convalescent COVID-19. Sources were T cells, B-cell-depleted T cells, or PBMCs; the material itself was cDNA or gDNA.

Per the original data handling: Cell counts per sample came from amplifying reference gene primers. Clones were read by immunoSEQ multiplex PCR, and TCRdb kept only the in-frame ones, dropping some. D and trimming come from the DNA, and the V and J calls and clone size come from that table. The data hold approximately 84,000 clones, with less than 90% observed a single time. The ends were cut back, 4 bases at V and 7 bases at J, with 16 bases in the middle. Per the germline V gene, CDR1 is MNHEY and CDR2 is SVGAGI. This CDR3 has 14 residues. The origin of this receptor is a human donor in a cohort sampled during active COVID-19. Specimen: peripheral blood. The gene calls are TRBV6-5 and TRBJ1-2; tentatively, D is TRBD1 (6 bases). The CDR3 nucleotides read TGTGCCAGCAGTTCAGCAGGGGCAACGGTTGGCTACACCTTC. Translating gives CASSSAGATVGYTF.